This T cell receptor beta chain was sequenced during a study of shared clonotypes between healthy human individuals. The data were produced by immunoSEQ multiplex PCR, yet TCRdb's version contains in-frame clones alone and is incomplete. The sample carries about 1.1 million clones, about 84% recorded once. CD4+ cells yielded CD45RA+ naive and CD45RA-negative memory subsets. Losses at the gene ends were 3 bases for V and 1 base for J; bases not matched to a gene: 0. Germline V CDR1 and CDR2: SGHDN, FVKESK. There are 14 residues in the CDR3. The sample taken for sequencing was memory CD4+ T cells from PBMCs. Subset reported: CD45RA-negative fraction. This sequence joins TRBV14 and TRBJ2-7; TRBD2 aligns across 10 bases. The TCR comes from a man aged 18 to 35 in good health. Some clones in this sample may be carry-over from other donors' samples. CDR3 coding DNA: TGTGCCAGCAGCCATAGCGGGAGGTCCTACGAGCAGTACTTC. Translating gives CASSHSGRSYEQYF.